This TCR beta chain came from a study of shared clonotypes between healthy human individuals. In the study overall: Contributing individuals were two females and a few males aged 18 to 49.

Details on this clone: The antigen remains unidentified.

General study results and limits: Sequencing depth was expected to affect clonotype sharing among donors.

The CDR3 is 16 residues long. The J segment lost 1 base and the V segment lost 6 bases, leaving 10 bases of the junction unmatched. Germline CDR1 and CDR2: SNHLY and FYNNEI. Researchers ran the assay at a deep level. The quantity of DNA used in unsorted PBMC replicate PCRs was roughly 300 ng, corresponding to 25,000 to 35,000 T cell genomes. Sequenced by immunoSEQ multiplex PCR; TCRdb stores in-frame clones only, minus some. The table includes fewer than 500,000 clones, around 79% detected once. The V gene is TRBV2, the J gene TRBJ2-3, with TRBD1 matching 7 bases. This TCR was sampled from a middle-aged woman in good health. Some clones in this sample may be carry-over from other donors' samples. The specimen sequenced was PBMCs. CDR3 loop: CASSAIGGAGTDTQYF. DNA of the CDR3: TGTGCCAGCAGCGCCATAGGGGGCGCCGGCACAGATACGCAGTATTTT. Complete variable domain (other parts from reference TRBV2 and TRBJ2-3): EPEVTQTPSHQVTQMGQEVILRCVPISNHLYFYWYRQILGQKVEFLVSFYNNEISEKSEIFDDQFSVERPDGSNFTLKIRSTKLEDSAMYFCASSAIGGAGTDTQYFGPGTRLTVL.